A selection of T cell receptor beta chains follows, all from one sample in a study of T-cell reconstitution after alpha-beta-depleted transplantation in children. One entry per CDR3 protein results from TCRdb running MiXCR on the PCR reads. The sample holds 170,000 or so distinct CDR3 sequences, approximately 7% seen once. The sequencing used PBMCs from the stem cell graft donor, collected from the stem cell graft. The receptor source for this set is a human donor who donated a stem cell graft to a child with Wiskott-Aldrich syndrome. Both conserved end residues are part of each CDR3. A D gene is named only where the DNA matches it firmly. Clone size is not always given. Where it is, it says once, few, many or a class for expanded clones.

CDR3 protein	CDR3 DNA	clone size	V gene	D gene	CDR3 length	J gene
CASSLGFTDTQYF	TGTGCCAGCAGTTTAGGGTTCACAGATACGCAGTATTTT	many	TRBV12-3/TRBV12-4	.	13	TRBJ2-3
CASSYSPGIAVYEQYF	TGTGCCAGCAGTTACTCTCCGGGAATCGCTGTCTACGAGCAGTACTTC	many	TRBV6-5	.	16	TRBJ2-7
CASSHPGLAGLNTGELFF	TGTGCCAGCAGTCATCCGGGACTAGCGGGTCTGAACACCGGGGAGCTGTTTTTT	many	TRBV12-3/TRBV12-4	TRBD2	18	TRBJ2-2
CSARGSGLEVYEQYF	TGCAGTGCTAGAGGGTCGGGACTAGAGGTCTACGAGCAGTACTTC	.	TRBV20-1	TRBD2	15	TRBJ2-7
CAIKDGRGGRLNTGELFF	TGTGCCATCAAAGATGGCCGCGGCGGGAGGCTGAACACCGGGGAGCTGTTTTTT	many	TRBV10-3	TRBD2	18	TRBJ2-2
CASSEGRGAFSSPLHF	TGTGCCAGCAGTGAGGGCCGGGGGGCGTTCTCCTCACCCCTCCACTTT	many	TRBV25-1	.	16	TRBJ1-6
CAIWTGEYNEQFF	TGTGCCATCTGGACAGGGGAATACAATGAGCAGTTCTTC	many	TRBV2	TRBD1	13	TRBJ2-1
CASSEVAGSTDTQYF	TGTGCCAGCAGTGAAGTAGCGGGGAGCACAGATACGCAGTATTTT	many	TRBV6-4	TRBD2	15	TRBJ2-3
CASSLMRQGASDTQYF	TGTGCCAGCAGCTTAATGAGACAGGGGGCTTCAGATACGCAGTATTTT	many	TRBV7-2	TRBD1	16	TRBJ2-3
CASRLSTGELFF	TGTGCCAGCAGGTTAAGCACCGGGGAGCTGTTTTTT	many	TRBV6-5	.	12	TRBJ2-2
CASSERGEDTQYF	TGTGCCAGCAGTGAACGGGGGGAAGATACGCAGTATTTT	many	TRBV6-4	TRBD2	13	TRBJ2-3
CSVQGFQSETQYF	TGCAGCGTACAGGGGTTTCAGTCGGAGACCCAGTACTTC	many	TRBV29-1	TRBD1	13	TRBJ2-5
CASSQVGQLSGNTIYF	TGTGCCAGCAGCCAAGTGGGACAGCTCTCTGGAAACACCATATATTTT	.	TRBV14	TRBD1	16	TRBJ1-3
CASRAGEMGGYTF	TGTGCCAGCAGGGCGGGAGAAATGGGTGGCTACACCTTC	many	TRBV6-5	.	13	TRBJ1-2
CSVFRQGAYEQYF	TGCAGCGTTTTTAGACAGGGGGCCTACGAGCAGTACTTC	many	TRBV29-1	TRBD1	13	TRBJ2-7
CSARVEIPYSNQPQHF	TGCAGTGCTAGGGTGGAGATCCCGTATAGCAATCAGCCCCAGCATTTT	few	TRBV20-1	.	16	TRBJ1-5
CASSYSRLISVSGANVLTF	TGTGCCAGCAGTTACTCGCGACTGATTTCGGTCTCTGGGGCCAACGTCCTGACTTTC	many	TRBV6-5	.	19	TRBJ2-6
CASSQEAVNTEAFF	TGCGCCAGCAGCCAAGAAGCAGTCAACACTGAAGCTTTCTTT	many	TRBV4-3	.	14	TRBJ1-1
CASSLAAPNYGYTF	TGCGCCAGCAGCTTGGCAGCCCCCAACTATGGCTACACCTTC	many	TRBV5-1	.	14	TRBJ1-2
CASTPGGTLYNEQFF	TGTGCCAGCACCCCCGGCGGGACCCTATACAATGAGCAGTTCTTC	many	TRBV6-1	.	15	TRBJ2-1
CASSAETLAGVVDEQFF	TGTGCCAGCAGCGCCGAGACCCTAGCGGGAGTGGTTGATGAGCAGTTCTTC	many	TRBV9	TRBD2	17	TRBJ2-1
CSAKGQIYGYTF	TGCAGTGCTAAGGGACAGATCTATGGCTACACCTTC	many	TRBV20-1	TRBD1	12	TRBJ1-2
CASSLTPGYEQYF	TGTGCCAGCAGCCTGACCCCAGGGTACGAGCAGTACTTC	.	TRBV7-2	.	13	TRBJ2-7
CASNSLGFRYEQYF	TGTGCCAGCAATAGTTTAGGATTCCGCTACGAGCAGTACTTC	.	TRBV11-2	.	14	TRBJ2-7
CASSLLPSGGAQETQYF	TGCGCCAGCAGCCTTTTACCCAGCGGGGGGGCCCAAGAGACCCAGTACTTC	.	TRBV5-1	TRBD2	17	TRBJ2-5
CASSPESLNEQFF	TGTGCCAGCAGTCCGGAATCTCTCAATGAGCAGTTCTTC	many	TRBV12-3/TRBV12-4	.	13	TRBJ2-1
CAWSRTGYEQFF	TGTGCCTGGAGTCGGACAGGTTATGAGCAGTTCTTC	many	TRBV30	TRBD1	12	TRBJ2-1
CASSFGMLYEQYF	TGTGCCAGCAGCTTTGGGATGCTCTACGAGCAGTACTTC	many	TRBV7-2	.	13	TRBJ2-7
CASSFRLGPNTGELFF	TGTGCCAGCAGTTTCAGGCTAGGGCCCAACACCGGGGAGCTGTTTTTT	many	TRBV12-3/TRBV12-4	.	16	TRBJ2-2
CASSSGGDNYGYTF	TGTGCCAGCAGCTCGGGGGGGGATAACTATGGCTACACCTTC	.	TRBV5-4	.	14	TRBJ1-2
CASSLLWLGGQETQYF	TGTGCCAGCAGCTTATTATGGTTGGGCGGGCAAGAGACCCAGTACTTC	.	TRBV7-2	.	16	TRBJ2-5
CASSLVWGIGEKLFF	TGCGCCAGCAGCTTGGTATGGGGTATTGGTGAAAAACTGTTTTTT	many	TRBV5-1	.	15	TRBJ1-4
CASSSSQGDTEAFF	TGCGCCAGCAGCTCATCCCAGGGGGACACTGAAGCTTTCTTT	many	TRBV5-1	TRBD1	14	TRBJ1-1
CASGPGLLCNEQFF	TGTGCCAGCGGCCCCGGGCTCCTCTGCAATGAGCAGTTCTTC	.	TRBV7-9	.	14	TRBJ2-1
CSAITGALLNTEAFF	TGCAGTGCTATCACAGGGGCCCTACTGAACACTGAAGCTTTCTTT	few	TRBV20-1	TRBD1	15	TRBJ1-1
CATGSGGGSEETQYF	TGTGCCACCGGATCGGGGGGCGGGTCGGAAGAAACGCAGTATTTT	many	TRBV24-1	.	15	TRBJ2-3
CASSRLAGGLKETQYF	TGTGCCAGCAGTCGTTTAGCGGGAGGTCTTAAAGAGACCCAGTACTTC	many	TRBV28	TRBD2	16	TRBJ2-5
CASSSHMNTEAFF	TGCGCCAGCAGCTCCCATATGAACACTGAAGCTTTCTTT	many	TRBV5-1	.	13	TRBJ1-1
CASSLIQGAYSTDTQYF	TGTGCCAGCAGTTTAATCCAGGGGGCCTATAGCACAGATACGCAGTATTTT	once	TRBV27	TRBD1	17	TRBJ2-3
CASSLEGPPSISPLHF	TGCGCCAGCAGCTTGGAGGGACCACCCTCCATTTCACCCCTCCACTTT	many	TRBV5-1	.	16	TRBJ1-6
CSVYGGESSYNEQFF	TGCAGCGTTTACGGGGGAGAGAGCTCCTACAATGAGCAGTTCTTC	many	TRBV29-1	.	15	TRBJ2-1
CASSFGTVTYNEQFF	TGTGCCAGCAGCTTCGGGACTGTAACATACAATGAGCAGTTCTTC	.	TRBV9	.	15	TRBJ2-1
CASSTGTGYEQYF	TGTGCCAGCTCGACAGGTACAGGGTACGAGCAGTACTTC	many	TRBV12-3/TRBV12-4	.	13	TRBJ2-7
CASSHLTGPYGYTF	TGCGCCAGCAGCCACCTGACAGGGCCCTATGGCTACACCTTC	many	TRBV4-1	TRBD1	14	TRBJ1-2
CASSIRDRLIPPQHF	TGTGCCAGTAGTATCCGAGACCGTCTAATTCCGCCCCAGCATTTT	.	TRBV19	.	15	TRBJ1-5
CASSVYSGAEQYF	TGTGCCAGCAGTGTGTACAGTGGGGCCGAGCAGTACTTC	.	TRBV6-1	.	13	TRBJ2-7
CASIGGSNTGELFF	TGTGCCAGCATCGGGGGCTCGAACACCGGGGAGCTGTTTTTT	many	TRBV6-1	.	14	TRBJ2-2
CASSLGLAGGPREQYF	TGTGCCAGCAGTTTAGGACTAGCGGGAGGGCCCAGGGAGCAGTACTTC	few	TRBV12-3/TRBV12-4	TRBD2	16	TRBJ2-7
CASSDARGEQYF	TGTGCCAGCAGCGACGCGAGGGGCGAGCAGTACTTC	many	TRBV28	.	12	TRBJ2-7
CASSLAAGVPQHF	TGTGCCAGCAGTTTGGCGGCAGGAGTGCCCCAGCATTTT	many	TRBV12-3/TRBV12-4	.	13	TRBJ1-5
CASSLAKSYGYTF	TGCGCCAGCAGCTTGGCAAAGAGCTATGGCTACACCTTC	many	TRBV5-1	.	13	TRBJ1-2
CSVRGQAAGEKLFF	TGCAGCGTCCGAGGACAGGCCGCCGGAGAAAAACTGTTTTTT	many	TRBV29-1	TRBD1	14	TRBJ1-4
CASSQRYASGSTNNEQFF	TGTGCCAGCAGCCAAAGGTACGCTAGCGGGAGTACCAACAATGAGCAGTTCTTC	many	TRBV14	TRBD2	18	TRBJ2-1
CASSTTGGAGEKLFF	TGTGCCAGCAGCACTACAGGGGGCGCGGGAGAAAAACTGTTTTTT	few	TRBV7-9	TRBD1	15	TRBJ1-4